These T cell receptor beta chains were read from a single sample in a study of cytomegalovirus exposure and HLA in healthy donors. Clones were read by immunoSEQ multiplex PCR, and TCRdb kept only the in-frame ones, dropping some. The profile shows about 84,000 clones, approximately 90% of them singletons. The material sequenced was PBMCs. These receptors were obtained from a man between 18 and 35 years old in good health and CMV-seronegative. The CDR3 runs from the conserved cysteine through the conserved F or W. Each record gives: clone size, J gene, V gene, D gene, CDR3 protein, CDR3 DNA. A D gene is named only where the DNA matches it firmly. A row's size may be missing; if present it is once, few, many or a size class.

clone_size: .; j_call: TRBJ2-7; v_call: TRBV4-1; d_call: TRBD2; cdr3_aa: CASSQWAGTNGSYEQYF; cdr3_nt: TGCGCCAGCAGCCAATGGGCCGGGACTAACGGATCCTACGAGCAGTACTTC
clone_size: few; j_call: TRBJ2-7; v_call: TRBV28; d_call: TRBD1; cdr3_aa: CASSGAPTGGLSYEQYF; cdr3_nt: TGTGCCAGCTCAGGGGCCCCGACAGGGGGCCTCTCCTACGAGCAGTACTTC
clone_size: .; j_call: TRBJ1-1; v_call: TRBV19; d_call: .; cdr3_aa: CASSSNAGIDVTEAFF; cdr3_nt: TGTGCCAGTAGTAGTAATGCGGGGATCGATGTCACTGAAGCTTTCTTT
clone_size: .; j_call: TRBJ1-2; v_call: TRBV25-1; d_call: TRBD1; cdr3_aa: CASSGRGRNYGYTF; cdr3_nt: TGTGCCAGCAGTGGCAGGGGGCGAAACTATGGCTACACCTTC
clone_size: .; j_call: TRBJ1-1; v_call: TRBV7-9; d_call: TRBD1; cdr3_aa: CASSLQQGSTEAFF; cdr3_nt: TGTGCCAGCAGCCTACAACAGGGGAGCACTGAAGCTTTCTTT
clone_size: .; j_call: TRBJ2-5; v_call: TRBV2; d_call: TRBD1; cdr3_aa: CASSQGGSRRTQYF; cdr3_nt: TGTGCCAGCAGCCAAGGGGGCTCCCGGAGGACCCAGTACTTC
clone_size: .; j_call: TRBJ2-5; v_call: TRBV29-1; d_call: TRBD2; cdr3_aa: CSVVTAGGLQETQYF; cdr3_nt: TGCAGCGTTGTAACGGCGGGGGGACTCCAAGAGACCCAGTACTTC
clone_size: .; j_call: TRBJ1-6; v_call: TRBV5-1; d_call: .; cdr3_aa: CASSEGLTNSPLHF; cdr3_nt: TGCGCCAGCAGCGAGGGACTGACTAATTCACCTCTCCACTTT
clone_size: .; j_call: TRBJ2-7; v_call: TRBV5-1; d_call: TRBD2; cdr3_aa: CASSLTGGSSYEQYF; cdr3_nt: TGCGCCAGCAGCTTAACGGGAGGGAGCTCCTACGAGCAGTACTTC
clone_size: .; j_call: TRBJ1-2; v_call: TRBV9; d_call: .; cdr3_aa: CASSVEIYSEEGYTF; cdr3_nt: TGTGCCAGCAGCGTAGAGATATACAGTGAAGAGGGCTACACCTTC
clone_size: .; j_call: TRBJ2-5; v_call: TRBV25-1; d_call: .; cdr3_aa: CASSGLGGGETQYF; cdr3_nt: TGTGCCAGCAGTGGGTTGGGAGGGGGAGAGACCCAGTACTTC
clone_size: .; j_call: TRBJ1-1; v_call: TRBV5-1; d_call: .; cdr3_aa: CASSLLGGGRTEAFF; cdr3_nt: TGCGCCAGCAGCCTCCTAGGCGGGGGTCGGACTGAAGCTTTCTTT
clone_size: .; j_call: TRBJ2-3; v_call: TRBV18; d_call: .; cdr3_aa: CASSLRTTPGDTQYF; cdr3_nt: TGTGCCAGCTCACTACGGACTACCCCGGGCGATACGCAGTATTTT
clone_size: .; j_call: TRBJ2-7; v_call: TRBV7-7; d_call: TRBD1; cdr3_aa: CASSLGRGLCEQYF; cdr3_nt: TGTGCCAGCAGCCTGGGCAGGGGGCTTTGCGAGCAGTACTTC
clone_size: .; j_call: TRBJ2-2; v_call: TRBV7-7; d_call: TRBD1; cdr3_aa: CASSPRTGNTGELFF; cdr3_nt: TGTGCTAGCAGCCCCCGGACAGGAAACACCGGGGAGCTGTTTTTT
clone_size: .; j_call: TRBJ2-3; v_call: TRBV6-5; d_call: TRBD2; cdr3_aa: CASSLGLAGGTDTQYF; cdr3_nt: TGTGCCAGCAGTTTAGGACTAGCGGGAGGCACAGATACGCAGTATTTT
clone_size: .; j_call: TRBJ2-2; v_call: TRBV19; d_call: TRBD2; cdr3_aa: CASSIPTSGTTGELFF; cdr3_nt: TGTGCCAGTAGTATCCCGACTAGCGGGACAACCGGGGAGCTGTTTTTT
clone_size: few; j_call: TRBJ1-1; v_call: TRBV5-1; d_call: .; cdr3_aa: CASASTPGREAEAFF; cdr3_nt: TGCGCCAGCGCAAGCACACCGGGCAGGGAGGCTGAAGCTTTCTTT
clone_size: .; j_call: TRBJ1-5; v_call: TRBV2; d_call: .; cdr3_aa: CASRPDSSNQPQHF; cdr3_nt: TGTGCCAGCAGACCTGACAGTTCCAATCAGCCCCAGCATTTT
clone_size: once; j_call: TRBJ2-2; v_call: TRBV30; d_call: .; cdr3_aa: CAWKESQGPTGELFF; cdr3_nt: TGTGCCTGGAAAGAATCACAGGGTCCCACCGGGGAGCTGTTTTTT
clone_size: once; j_call: TRBJ2-7; v_call: TRBV5-1; d_call: TRBD2; cdr3_aa: CASSTGLAGFVEEQYF; cdr3_nt: TGCGCCAGCAGCACGGGACTAGCGGGGTTCGTGGAGGAGCAGTACTTC
clone_size: .; j_call: TRBJ2-7; v_call: TRBV4-1; d_call: .; cdr3_aa: CASSQGGSPVRLYF; cdr3_nt: TGCGCCAGCAGCCAAGGTGGGTCCCCGGTTCGACTCTACTTC
clone_size: .; j_call: TRBJ2-5; v_call: TRBV29-1; d_call: TRBD1; cdr3_aa: CSVSDRGPIGTQYF; cdr3_nt: TGCAGCGTTTCGGACAGGGGGCCTATCGGGACCCAGTACTTC
clone_size: .; j_call: TRBJ2-7; v_call: TRBV27; d_call: .; cdr3_aa: CASSSPSVSYEQYF; cdr3_nt: TGTGCCAGCAGTTCCCCTAGCGTAAGCTACGAGCAGTACTTC
clone_size: .; j_call: TRBJ2-7; v_call: TRBV6-5; d_call: .; cdr3_aa: CATQRDRKTYEQYF; cdr3_nt: TGTGCCACACAGCGGGACAGGAAAACCTACGAGCAGTACTTC
clone_size: .; j_call: TRBJ1-3; v_call: TRBV6-5; d_call: .; cdr3_aa: CASSYSGTGGANTIYF; cdr3_nt: TGTGCCAGCAGTTACTCGGGGACGGGGGGGGCTAACACCATATATTTT
clone_size: .; j_call: TRBJ2-1; v_call: TRBV15; d_call: TRBD2; cdr3_aa: CATSRESGRSEQFF; cdr3_nt: TGTGCCACCAGCAGAGAAAGCGGGAGGAGTGAGCAGTTCTTC
clone_size: once; j_call: TRBJ2-7; v_call: TRBV5-6; d_call: TRBD1; cdr3_aa: CASSQQGRTYEQYF; cdr3_nt: TGTGCCAGCAGTCAACAGGGGCGGACCTACGAGCAGTACTTC
clone_size: .; j_call: TRBJ1-1; v_call: TRBV27; d_call: .; cdr3_aa: CASSLTGYMNTEAFF; cdr3_nt: TGTGCCAGCAGTTTAACCGGGTACATGAACACTGAAGCTTTCTTT
clone_size: .; j_call: TRBJ2-7; v_call: TRBV4-3; d_call: TRBD2; cdr3_aa: CASSQGGLAGSYEQYF; cdr3_nt: TGCGCCAGCAGCCAAGGAGGACTAGCGGGGAGCTACGAGCAGTACTTC
clone_size: .; j_call: TRBJ1-5; v_call: TRBV18; d_call: .; cdr3_aa: CASGPSDLSNQPQHF; cdr3_nt: TGTGCCAGCGGTCCATCAGATTTGAGCAATCAGCCCCAGCATTTT
clone_size: .; j_call: TRBJ2-3; v_call: TRBV28; d_call: .; cdr3_aa: CASSVDTDTQYF; cdr3_nt: TGTGCCAGCAGTGTAGACACAGATACGCAGTATTTT
clone_size: .; j_call: TRBJ2-5; v_call: TRBV7-8; d_call: TRBD2; cdr3_aa: CASKLAEETQYF; cdr3_nt: TGTGCCAGCAAACTAGCGGAAGAGACCCAGTACTTC
clone_size: .; j_call: TRBJ2-1; v_call: TRBV5-8; d_call: .; cdr3_aa: CASNSIRDKPFSYNEQFF; cdr3_nt: TGTGCCAGCAACTCCATCCGGGACAAACCCTTCTCCTACAATGAGCAGTTCTTC
clone_size: .; j_call: TRBJ2-1; v_call: TRBV2; d_call: TRBD2; cdr3_aa: CASRAALGLAGGEQFF; cdr3_nt: TGTGCCAGCAGGGCCGCGCTGGGACTAGCGGGGGGCGAGCAGTTCTTC
clone_size: .; j_call: TRBJ1-2; v_call: TRBV19; d_call: .; cdr3_aa: CASSRGGITNYGYTF; cdr3_nt: TGTGCCAGTAGCCGGGGTGGGATTACTAACTATGGCTACACCTTC
clone_size: .; j_call: TRBJ2-5; v_call: TRBV7-2; d_call: TRBD2; cdr3_aa: CASSPTSSQETQYF; cdr3_nt: TGTGCCAGCAGCCCGACTAGCAGCCAAGAGACCCAGTACTTC
clone_size: .; j_call: TRBJ2-1; v_call: TRBV5-1; d_call: TRBD1; cdr3_aa: CASSLADRDANEQFF; cdr3_nt: TGCGCCAGCAGCTTGGCAGACAGGGATGCCAATGAGCAGTTCTTC
clone_size: .; j_call: TRBJ1-6; v_call: TRBV7-3; d_call: TRBD1; cdr3_aa: CASSPGDRGRSSPLHF; cdr3_nt: TGTGCCAGCAGTCCCGGGGACAGGGGAAGGAGTTCACCCCTCCACTTT
clone_size: .; j_call: TRBJ2-2; v_call: TRBV7-3; d_call: .; cdr3_aa: CASSLSGNTGELFF; cdr3_nt: TGTGCCAGCAGCTTATCAGGGAACACCGGGGAGCTGTTTTTT
clone_size: .; j_call: TRBJ2-3; v_call: TRBV30; d_call: TRBD2; cdr3_aa: CAWSPGTSGSVDTQYF; cdr3_nt: TGTGCCTGGAGTCCCGGGACTAGCGGGAGTGTTGATACGCAGTATTTT
clone_size: once; j_call: TRBJ2-3; v_call: TRBV6-5; d_call: .; cdr3_aa: CASSYAQGSDTQYF; cdr3_nt: TGTGCCAGCAGTTACGCCCAGGGTTCAGATACGCAGTATTTT
clone_size: .; j_call: TRBJ2-2; v_call: TRBV5-6; d_call: .; cdr3_aa: CASTFSTGELFF; cdr3_nt: TGTGCCAGCACCTTCTCCACCGGGGAGCTGTTTTTT
clone_size: .; j_call: TRBJ2-2; v_call: TRBV5-6; d_call: TRBD1; cdr3_aa: CASAGGVMNTGELFF; cdr3_nt: TGTGCCAGCGCAGGGGGTGTGATGAACACCGGGGAGCTGTTTTTT
clone_size: .; j_call: TRBJ2-5; v_call: TRBV19; d_call: .; cdr3_aa: CASSAGTPLGTQYF; cdr3_nt: TGTGCCAGTAGTGCAGGGACACCCTTAGGGACCCAGTACTTC
clone_size: .; j_call: TRBJ2-7; v_call: TRBV5-4; d_call: TRBD2; cdr3_aa: CASSHGTSGRAYEQYF; cdr3_nt: TGTGCCAGCAGCCACGGGACTAGCGGGAGGGCCTACGAGCAGTACTTC
clone_size: .; j_call: TRBJ2-6; v_call: TRBV27; d_call: TRBD1; cdr3_aa: CASSPGQGASGANVLTF; cdr3_nt: TGTGCCAGCAGCCCGGGACAGGGGGCGTCTGGGGCCAACGTCCTGACTTTC
clone_size: .; j_call: TRBJ1-5; v_call: TRBV5-5; d_call: .; cdr3_aa: CASSFRADGNQPQHF; cdr3_nt: TGTGCCAGCAGCTTCAGGGCGGACGGCAATCAGCCCCAGCATTTT
clone_size: .; j_call: TRBJ2-7; v_call: TRBV2; d_call: .; cdr3_aa: CASSGYGEKIYEQYF; cdr3_nt: TGTGCCAGCAGTGGCTACGGGGAAAAGATCTACGAGCAGTACTTC
clone_size: .; j_call: TRBJ2-5; v_call: TRBV6-5; d_call: .; cdr3_aa: CASSYTRSRDGETQYF; cdr3_nt: TGTGCCAGCAGTTACACCAGGAGCAGGGATGGAGAGACCCAGTACTTC
clone_size: .; j_call: TRBJ2-1; v_call: TRBV15; d_call: .; cdr3_aa: CATSRGHTRRTYNEQFF; cdr3_nt: TGTGCCACCAGCAGAGGCCACACTAGGCGTACGTACAATGAGCAGTTCTTC
clone_size: .; j_call: TRBJ2-2; v_call: TRBV19; d_call: TRBD1; cdr3_aa: CASSFTGTVLTGELFF; cdr3_nt: TGTGCCAGTAGTTTCACCGGGACAGTACTCACCGGGGAGCTGTTTTTT
clone_size: .; j_call: TRBJ1-4; v_call: TRBV10-3; d_call: .; cdr3_aa: CAIGDPLNEKLFF; cdr3_nt: TGTGCCATCGGAGATCCCTTGAATGAAAAACTGTTTTTT
clone_size: .; j_call: TRBJ2-3; v_call: TRBV7-3; d_call: TRBD1; cdr3_aa: CASSLGFQGAGDTQYF; cdr3_nt: TGTGCCAGCAGCTTAGGTTTTCAGGGGGCTGGAGATACGCAGTATTTT
clone_size: few; j_call: TRBJ1-4; v_call: TRBV6-1; d_call: TRBD1; cdr3_aa: CASSETTGGGYNEKLFF; cdr3_nt: TGTGCCAGCAGTGAAACTACAGGGGGCGGATATAATGAAAAACTGTTTTTT
clone_size: few; j_call: TRBJ2-7; v_call: TRBV5-1; d_call: .; cdr3_aa: CASSAGQSSYEQYF; cdr3_nt: TGCGCCAGCAGCGCGGGACAGAGCTCCTACGAGCAGTACTTC
clone_size: .; j_call: TRBJ2-7; v_call: TRBV28; d_call: TRBD2; cdr3_aa: CASSPSGSIFEQYF; cdr3_nt: TGTGCCAGCAGTCCGAGCGGGAGCATCTTCGAGCAGTACTTC
clone_size: .; j_call: TRBJ2-1; v_call: TRBV4-2; d_call: TRBD2; cdr3_aa: CASSPTSGSYNEQFF; cdr3_nt: TGTGCCAGCAGCCCGACTAGCGGCTCCTACAATGAGCAGTTCTTC
clone_size: .; j_call: TRBJ2-7; v_call: TRBV4-3; d_call: .; cdr3_aa: CASSQTGTSYEQYF; cdr3_nt: TGCGCCAGCAGCCAAACCGGGACATCCTACGAGCAGTACTTC